These 17 T cell receptor beta chains were sequenced from one sample in a study of cytotoxic CD8 clonotypes in ibrutinib-treated CLL. Only in-frame clones appear in the TCRdb table, and some are missing; sequencing was by immunoSEQ multiplex PCR. The table has 90,000 to 100,000 clones, about 72% seen once. The sample consisted of PBMCs, taken after 12 months of ibrutinib treatment. Receptors were obtained from a human donor with chronic lymphocytic leukemia.

This clone was counted once. The CDR3 nucleotides read TGTGCCAGTAAGAGAGCGGGGGGGTCCTCGGATACGCAGTATTTT. It specifies CASKRAGGSSDTQYF. V and J are TRBV19 and TRBJ2-3; 10 nucleotides align to TRBD2. Germline loops: CDR1 LNHDA, CDR2 SQIVND (reference sequence). Losses at the gene ends were 7 bases for V and 6 bases for J; bases not matched to a gene: 10. This CDR3 comprises 15 residues.

The V and J genes are TRBV25-1 and TRBJ1-5; D is undetermined. The CDR3 spans 14 residues. Trimming cost V 3 bases and J 3 bases, with 9 bases left between them. Germline assignment: CDR1 MGHDK and CDR2 SYGVNS. The CDR3 loop is CASSDAGFNQPQHF. The CDR3 nucleotides are TGTGCCAGCAGTGACGCGGGGTTCAATCAGCCCCAGCATTTT.

V is TRBV29-1 and J is TRBJ2-3; 11 nucleotides line up with TRBD1. With 4 bases clipped from V and 5 bases from J, the junction kept 5 bases outside the gene matches. This CDR3 is built from 14 residues. The germline CDR1 and CDR2 sequences are SQVTM and ANQGSEA. CDR3 region: CSVVRDRGVDTQYF. The CDR3 DNA is TGCAGCGTTGTTAGGGACAGGGGGGTAGATACGCAGTATTTT.

J is TRBJ1-1 and V is TRBV6-6; D remains unclear. The CDR3 length is 12 residues. In germline, CDR1 is MNHNY, CDR2 SVGAGI (reference sequence). The ends were cut back, 6 bases at V and 0 bases at J, with 5 bases in the middle. The CDR3 region has the DNA TGTGCCAGCAGCCACATGAACACTGAAGCTTTCTTT. Protein: CASSHMNTEAFF.

The chain uses TRBV19 and TRBJ2-7; TRBD2 agrees at 8 bases. CDR3 length equals 15 residues. Trimming cost V 10 bases and J 2 bases; bases outside gene matches: 13. CDR1 is LNHDA and CDR2 is SQIVND in the germline V gene (reference sequence). In DNA, the CDR3 is TGTGCCACCAAAATAAGCGGGGGTCCCCCCTACGAGCAGTACTTC. This translates into CATKISGGPPYEQYF.

This rearrangement joins TRBV28 to TRBJ2-2, with D tentatively TRBD1 (5 bases). There are 16 residues in the CDR3. Trimming left V 5 bases short and J 0 bases short, with 13 bases between. Per the germline V gene, CDR1 is MDHEN and CDR2 is SYDVKM. DNA of the CDR3: TGTGCCAGCAGTACACCAGGGAAAACGAACACCGGGGAGCTGTTTTTT. Translated, it gives CASSTPGKTNTGELFF.

V and J are TRBV10-3 and TRBJ2-5, with D perhaps matching TRBD1 (5 bases). Germline V gene data show CDR1 as ENHRY and CDR2 as SYGVKD. The CDR3 runs to 13 residues. The germline V and J ends were trimmed by 8 bases and 5 bases, with 15 bases remaining between them. As DNA, the CDR3 is TGTGCCATCTCGGTGCCAAAGGGGGAGACCCAGTACTTC. Translating gives CAISVPKGETQYF.

This clone occurred once. V usage is TRBV7-9 and J usage is TRBJ2-7; 7 bases are shared with TRBD1. CDR3 length equals 15 residues. The trim removed 3 bases at V and 2 bases at J, leaving 7 bases unmatched. Germline V gene lookup returns CDR1 SEHNR and CDR2 FQNEAQ (reference sequence). The CDR3 DNA follows: TGTGCCAGCAGCTTGCTTCCGGGACAGACCTACGAGCAGTACTTC. Protein sequence: CASSLLPGQTYEQYF.

This rearrangement joins TRBV30 to TRBJ2-7, with 7 nucleotides matching TRBD1. V dropped 5 bases and J dropped 0; count of bases not matched to a gene: 7. This CDR3 is 14 amino acids long. Germline-derived CDR1 and CDR2 are GTSNPN and SVGIG (reference sequence). In DNA form, the CDR3 reads TGTGCCTGGGGGGACAGTAGCGTCTCCTACGAGCAGTACTTC. This translates into CAWGDSSVSYEQYF.

The chain couples TRBV30 to TRBJ1-6; the match to TRBD1 covers 7 bases. Germline V CDR1 and CDR2: GTSNPN, SVGIG (reference sequence). This CDR3 is built from 14 residues. V shed 0 bases and J 9 bases; nucleotides not matched to a gene: 5. The CDR3 loop reads CAWSVTTGVSPLHF. As DNA, the CDR3 is TGTGCCTGGAGTGTAACTACAGGGGTTTCACCCCTCCACTTT. Full variable domain (missing parts from reference TRBV30 and TRBJ1-6): SQTIHQWPATLVQPVGSPLSLECTVEGTSNPNLYWYRQAAGRGLQLLFYSVGIGQISSEVPQNLSASRPQDRQFILSSKKLLLSDSGFYLCAWSVTTGVSPLHFGNGTRLTVT.

CDR3 region: CASSLGTGNTEAFF. The CDR3 DNA follows: TGTGCCAGCAGCTTAGGGACAGGGAACACTGAAGCTTTCTTT. The chain employs TRBV7-3 and TRBJ1-1, with TRBD1 matching 8 bases. The CDR3 has 14 residues. In germline, CDR1 is SGHTA, CDR2 FQGTGA. Trimming removed 2 bases from V and 1 base from J; junction bases left unmatched: 0.

The chain recombines TRBV19 with TRBJ1-2, with no clear D. The CDR3 is made up of 11 amino acids. Trimming left V 0 bases short and J 8 bases short, with 4 bases between. Germline values: CDR1 LNHDA, CDR2 SQIVND (reference sequence). As DNA, the CDR3 is TGTGCCAGTAGTATAGATGGGGGCTACACCTTC. It translates to CASSIDGGYTF.

CDR3 sequence (DNA): TGCAGCGTTCTTAGCGGGGAAGAGACCCAGTACTTC. This gives the protein CSVLSGEETQYF. The chain couples TRBV29-1 to TRBJ2-5; TRBD2 matches at 8 bases. Trimming cost V 5 bases and J 3 bases; bases outside gene matches: 2. Germline V gene data show CDR1 as SQVTM and CDR2 as ANQGSEA. The length of the CDR3 is 12 residues.

In this sample, this clone turned up a few times. This rearrangement joins TRBV30 to TRBJ2-2; D is perhaps TRBD2 (5 bases). The CDR3 is 13 amino acids. The V end was cut by 3 bases, the J end by 6 bases, with 11 bases between. Germline V gene data show CDR1 as GTSNPN and CDR2 as SVGIG (reference sequence). CDR3 region: CAWSETGSGELFF. For the CDR3, the DNA is TGTGCCTGGAGCGAAACGGGGTCCGGGGAGCTGTTTTTT.

This chain joins TRBV30 and TRBJ1-4; 9 bases line up with TRBD1. The CDR3 is 14 amino acids. The junction had 5 bases not matched to a gene; V was cut back by 4 bases and J by 5 bases. From germline, CDR1 is GTSNPN and CDR2 SVGIG (reference sequence). CDR3 sequence: CAWTPGTGNEKLFF. The CDR3 DNA reads TGTGCCTGGACTCCCGGGACAGGGAATGAAAAACTGTTTTTT.

This clone has a handful of counts. The J gene is TRBJ2-2, the V gene TRBV5-1; D perhaps matches TRBD1 (6 bases). V dropped 6 bases and J dropped 5 bases, with 20 bases sitting between them. This CDR3 has 16 residues. Germline lookup yields CDR1 SGHRS and CDR2 YFSETQ. The CDR3 nucleotides are TGCGCCAGCAAGCAGGGGACCAATACGGGAACCGGGGAGCTGTTTTTT. As protein: CASKQGTNTGTGELFF.

The V call is TRBV5-1, the J call TRBJ2-1; the D is unclear. This CDR3 comprises 14 residues. The ends were cut back, 0 bases at V and 5 bases at J, with 9 bases in the middle. The germline V gene has CDR1 SGHRS and CDR2 YFSETQ. The CDR3 DNA is TGCGCCAGCAGCTTGGATAGCAGGAACAATGAGCAGTTCTTC. Its translation is CASSLDSRNNEQFF.